This paragraph reports one T cell receptor beta chain. The data stem from a study of patients and donors after allogeneic stem cell transplantation. This CDR3 region has 15 residues. Trimming took 2 bases from V and 1 from J; bases not matched to a gene: 2. CDR1 is MNHEY and CDR2 is SMNVEV in the germline V gene (reference sequence). TCRdb re-called the RT-PCR reads with MiXCR, one entry per CDR3 protein. The table has about 410,000 distinct CDR3 sequences, approximately 16% seen once. This chain links TRBV27 with TRBJ2-7, with 10 bases lining up with TRBD2. Sequencing was carried out using blood, either unsorted or a sorted T cell fraction (not recorded which). The sequence came from a human donor who was either an allogeneic HSCT recipient or a stem cell or donor lymphocyte infusion donor (not recorded which). It is not recorded whose cells these are; they may come from a transplant donor. CDR3 DNA: TGTGCCAGCAGTTTAAAGCGGGGGGGTTCCTACGAGCAGTACTTC. Protein product: CASSLKRGGSYEQYF.